This T cell receptor (beta chain) came from a study of cytomegalovirus exposure and HLA in healthy donors. Produced via immunoSEQ multiplex PCR; TCRdb's table is partial and in-frame only. The sample contains some 68,000 clones, approximately 97% of which appear only once. The TCR comes from a man in his late teens or twenties in good health and CMV-seronegative. Input material: PBMCs.

In DNA form, the CDR3 reads TGCGCCAGCAGCCAAGCCACCCAGGGGCCCAATCAGCCCCAGCATTTT. The encoded protein is CASSQATQGPNQPQHF. V and J are TRBV4-1 and TRBJ1-5, with a tentative D call TRBD1 (6 bases). This CDR3 spans 16 amino acids. Trimming took 1 base from V and 3 from J, leaving 13 bases between them. Germline CDR1 is MGHRA and CDR2 is YSYEKL.